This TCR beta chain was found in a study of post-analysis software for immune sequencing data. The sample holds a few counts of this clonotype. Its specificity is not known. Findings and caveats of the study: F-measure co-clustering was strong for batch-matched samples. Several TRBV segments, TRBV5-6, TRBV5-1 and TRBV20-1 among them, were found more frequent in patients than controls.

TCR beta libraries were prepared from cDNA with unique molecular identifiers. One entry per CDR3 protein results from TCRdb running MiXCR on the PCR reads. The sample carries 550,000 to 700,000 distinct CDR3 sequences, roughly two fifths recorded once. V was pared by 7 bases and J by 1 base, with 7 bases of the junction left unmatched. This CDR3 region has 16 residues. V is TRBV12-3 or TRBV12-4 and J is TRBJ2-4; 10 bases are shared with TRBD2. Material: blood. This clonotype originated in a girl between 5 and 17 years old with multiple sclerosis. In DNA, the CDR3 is TGTGCCAGCACCAGGACTAGCGGCCTGGCCAAAAACATTCAGTACTTC. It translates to CASTRTSGLAKNIQYF.